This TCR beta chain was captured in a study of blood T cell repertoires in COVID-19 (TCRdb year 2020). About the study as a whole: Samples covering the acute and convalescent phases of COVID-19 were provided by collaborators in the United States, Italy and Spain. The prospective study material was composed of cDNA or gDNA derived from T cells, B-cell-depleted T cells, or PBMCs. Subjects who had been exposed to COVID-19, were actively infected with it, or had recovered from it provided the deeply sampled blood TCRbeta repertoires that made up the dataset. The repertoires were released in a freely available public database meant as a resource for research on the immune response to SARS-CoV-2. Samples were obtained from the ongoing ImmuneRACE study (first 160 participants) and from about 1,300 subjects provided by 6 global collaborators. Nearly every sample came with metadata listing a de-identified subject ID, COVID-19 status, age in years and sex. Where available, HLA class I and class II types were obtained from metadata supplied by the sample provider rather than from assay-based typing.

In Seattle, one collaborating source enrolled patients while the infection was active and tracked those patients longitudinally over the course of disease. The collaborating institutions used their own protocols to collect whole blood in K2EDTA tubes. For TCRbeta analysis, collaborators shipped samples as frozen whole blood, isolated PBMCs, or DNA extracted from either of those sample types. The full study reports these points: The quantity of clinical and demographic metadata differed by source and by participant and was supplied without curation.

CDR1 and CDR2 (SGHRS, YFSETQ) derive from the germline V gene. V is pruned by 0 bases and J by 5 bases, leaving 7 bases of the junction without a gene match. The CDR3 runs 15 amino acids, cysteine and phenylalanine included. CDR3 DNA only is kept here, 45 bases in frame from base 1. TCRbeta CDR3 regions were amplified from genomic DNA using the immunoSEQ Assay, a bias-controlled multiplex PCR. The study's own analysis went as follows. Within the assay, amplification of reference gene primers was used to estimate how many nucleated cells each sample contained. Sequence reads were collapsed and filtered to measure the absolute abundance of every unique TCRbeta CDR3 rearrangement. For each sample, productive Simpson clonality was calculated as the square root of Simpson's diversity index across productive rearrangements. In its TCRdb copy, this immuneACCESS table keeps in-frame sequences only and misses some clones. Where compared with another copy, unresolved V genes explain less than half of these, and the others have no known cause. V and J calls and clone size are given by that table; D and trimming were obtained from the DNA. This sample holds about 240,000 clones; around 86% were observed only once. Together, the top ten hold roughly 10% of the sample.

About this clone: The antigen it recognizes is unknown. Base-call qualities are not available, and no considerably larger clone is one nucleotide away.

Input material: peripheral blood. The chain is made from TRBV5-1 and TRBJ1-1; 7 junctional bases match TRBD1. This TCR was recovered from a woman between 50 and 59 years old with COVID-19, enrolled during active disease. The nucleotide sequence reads TGCGCCAGCAGCTTGGGGCACAGGGGAGAGACTGAAGCTTTCTTT. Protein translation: CASSLGHRGETEAFF.